These 30 T cell receptor beta chains were sequenced from one sample in a study of blood T cell repertoires in COVID-19. TCRdb's table, derived via immunoSEQ multiplex PCR, lists solely in-frame clones and lacks some. The data hold fewer than 350,000 clones, with roughly 86% observed a single time. Input material: PBMCs or T cells enriched from blood (not recorded which). These receptors all stem from a woman under 40 who had recovered from COVID-19.

The chain is built from TRBV13 and TRBJ1-2, with D perhaps TRBD1 (5 bases). V lost 3 bases and J 3 bases, leaving 20 bases between the germline ends. The CDR3 covers 17 residues. Germline V gene lookup returns CDR1 PRHDT and CDR2 FYEKMQ (reference sequence). CDR3 sequence reads: CASSFRQGALPHYGYTF. CDR3 nucleotides: TGTGCCAGCAGCTTCAGGCAGGGTGCCCTCCCTCACTATGGCTACACCTTC.

This clone has just a few counts. The V and J genes are TRBV5-3 and TRBJ1-5; no firm D call. TRBV5-3 is an open reading frame, and its role is uncertain. There are 15 residues in the CDR3. Between the trimmed V and J ends, which lost 1 base and 0 bases, there was a span of 8 bases. CDR3: CARSLWQNSNQPQHF. Here the CDR3 DNA reads TGTGCCAGAAGCTTGTGGCAGAATAGCAATCAGCCCCAGCATTTT.

The V and J genes are TRBV12-5 and TRBJ2-3, with no clear D. V was shortened by 2 bases and J by 4 bases, with 13 bases between the two germline ends. Germline assignment: CDR1 LGHNT and CDR2 FRNRAP. CDR3 size: 15 residues. CDR3: CASGLIPSSPDTQYF. CDR3 DNA sequence: TGTGCTAGTGGTTTGATCCCCTCGAGCCCAGATACGCAGTATTTT.

The V gene is TRBV24-1, the J gene TRBJ1-4; 10 nucleotides align to TRBD1. In germline, CDR1 is KGHDR, CDR2 SFDVKD. Germline trimming cut 4 bases from V and 7 bases from J; bases unmatched to any gene: 5. The CDR3 is made up of 15 amino acids. CDR3 DNA: TGTGCCACCAGTGACCCTCGGACAGGGGGTGAAAAACTGTTTTTT. This encodes CATSDPRTGGEKLFF.

The chain has TRBV30 and TRBJ2-1; 9 nucleotides match TRBD2. The V gene's germline CDR1 is GTSNPN and CDR2 SVGIG (reference sequence). After removal of 5 bases from V and 4 bases from J, the junction contained 6 bases not matched to a gene. This CDR3 contains 14 residues. This CDR3 reads CAWGRLAAYNEQFF. Written as DNA, the CDR3 is TGTGCCTGGGGGAGACTAGCGGCGTACAATGAGCAGTTCTTC.

The chain is built from TRBV14 and TRBJ2-5; D uncertain. The germline V gene encodes CDR1 SGHDN and CDR2 FVKESK. This CDR3 is 12 amino acids long. Trimming shortened V by 0 bases and J by 7 bases, and 6 bases separated the two germline ends. CDR3 coding DNA: TGTGCCAGCAGCCAAGATTTTCGGACCCAGTACTTC. Translating it yields CASSQDFRTQYF.

V gene TRBV11-3 combines with J gene TRBJ2-3, with TRBD2 matching 14 bases. The trim removed 3 bases at V and 2 bases at J, leaving 4 bases unmatched. Germline V CDR1 and CDR2: SGHNT, YENEEA. The CDR3 extends over 17 amino acids. The CDR3 DNA sequence: TGTGCCAGCAGCTTTGGGACTAGCGGGGGATCCACAGATACGCAGTATTTT. Amino acids: CASSFGTSGGSTDTQYF.

The chain is built from TRBV3-1 (or the pseudogene TRBV3-2) and TRBJ1-4, with D possibly being TRBD1 (6 bases). This CDR3 has 15 amino acids. Germline lookup yields CDR1 LGHDT and CDR2 YNNKEL (reference sequence). Between the trimmed V and J ends, which lost 0 bases and 6 bases, there was a span of 11 bases. This CDR3 reads CASSQDREGDEKLFF. CDR3 in DNA: TGTGCCAGCAGCCAAGATAGGGAGGGGGATGAAAAACTGTTTTTT.

The genes are TRBV27 and TRBJ2-3; D possibly corresponds to TRBD1 (6 bases). Trimming shortened V by 1 base and J by 1 base, and 12 bases separated the two germline ends. The CDR3 consists of 16 residues. Germline CDR1 reads MNHEY; CDR2 reads SMNVEV (reference sequence). CDR3: CASSLLQGGGTDTQYF. CDR3 sequence (DNA): TGTGCCAGCAGTTTATTACAGGGTGGGGGCACAGATACGCAGTATTTT.

This clone was counted a single time. Here the CDR3 DNA reads TGTGCCAGTACCTCCCACCAAGGACAGGGCGCTTTTAATGAAAAACTGTTTTTT. Protein sequence: CASTSHQGQGAFNEKLFF. V usage is TRBV19 and J usage is TRBJ1-4; TRBD1 aligns across 8 bases. The CDR3 totals 18 residues. The J segment lost 4 bases and the V segment lost 7 bases, leaving 17 bases of the junction unmatched. From germline, CDR1 is LNHDA and CDR2 SQIVND (reference sequence).

The rearrangement uses TRBV28 and TRBJ2-7; 10 bases are shared with TRBD2. V lost 3 bases, J lost 2 bases, and 7 bases stayed unmatched. CDR1 and CDR2 from the germline V gene are MDHEN and SYDVKM. CDR3 length equals 16 residues. The CDR3 DNA reads TGTGCCAGCAGTTTCCCTAGCGGGAGCCCCACCTACGAGCAGTACTTC. Translated: CASSFPSGSPTYEQYF.

The rearrangement joins TRBV10-2 to TRBJ1-5, with a possible D match to TRBD1 (5 bases). The CDR3 sequence is 14 residues long. Germline V lookup: CDR1 WSHSY, CDR2 SAAADI. Trimming removed 6 bases at V and 3 bases at J, with 12 bases between. Here the CDR3 reads CASSPDSLNQPQHF. DNA of the CDR3: TGCGCCAGCAGCCCCGACAGCCTCAATCAGCCCCAGCATTTT.

The chain recombines TRBV7-8 with TRBJ1-2; 9 nucleotides line up with TRBD1. V lost 5 bases, J lost 8 bases, and 3 bases stayed unmatched. Germline V lookup: CDR1 SGHVS, CDR2 FQNEAQ. CDR3 length: 12 amino acids. The CDR3 DNA follows: TGTGCCAGCAGCGAACAGGGGGCCGGCTACACCTTC. Amino acids: CASSEQGAGYTF. The entire variable domain, with the rest obtained from reference TRBV7-8 and TRBJ1-2, is as follows: GAGVSQSPRYKVAKRGQDVALRCDPISGHVSLFWYQQALGQGPEFLTYFQNEAQLDKSGLPSDRFFAERPEGSVSTLKIQRTQQEDSAVYLCASSEQGAGYTFGSGTRLTVV.

In nucleotides, the CDR3 is TGTGCCAGCAGCTTGGGGACAGGGGGCGAAGAGCAGTACTTC. Amino acid sequence: CASSLGTGGEEQYF. The chain has TRBV5-8 and TRBJ2-7; 11 bases line up with TRBD1. This CDR3 has 14 residues. V lost 0 bases and J lost 7; bases outside the gene matches: 3. The V gene's germline CDR1 is SGHTS and CDR2 YDEGEE.

The chain links TRBV4-1 to TRBJ2-1, with 10 bases lining up with TRBD2. Germline values: CDR1 MGHRA, CDR2 YSYEKL. The length of the CDR3 is 16 residues. V shed 1 base and J 10 bases; nucleotides not matched to a gene: 10. The CDR3 is CASSQAGTSARWEQFF. In nucleotides, the CDR3 is TGCGCCAGCAGCCAAGCCGGGACTAGCGCCCGGTGGGAGCAGTTCTTC.

V is TRBV5-1 and J is TRBJ2-7; TRBD2 might be the D (6 bases). V lost 8 bases and J lost 4, with 19 bases in between. Germline V CDR1 and CDR2: SGHRS, YFSETQ. There are 14 residues in the CDR3. The CDR3 sequence is CASRPGTPVYEQYF. In DNA form, the CDR3 reads TGCGCCAGTAGGCCCGGGACTCCCGTTTACGAGCAGTACTTC.

The chain recombines TRBV19 with TRBJ1-5, with D perhaps matching TRBD1 (5 bases). Trimming pared 3 bases from V and 0 bases from J, leaving 21 bases between. Germline V lookup: CDR1 LNHDA, CDR2 SQIVND (reference sequence). The CDR3 runs to 19 residues. CDR3: CASSIMGRASDFSNQPQHF. CDR3 bases: TGTGCCAGTAGTATTATGGGCAGGGCCTCTGACTTTAGCAATCAGCCCCAGCATTTT.

DNA for the CDR3: TGTGCCAGCAGCGGAGGACTAGCGGGAGTCACAGATACGCAGTATTTT. It codes for CASSGGLAGVTDTQYF. The rearrangement uses TRBV5-4 and TRBJ2-3, with TRBD2 matching 13 bases. With V trimmed by 4 bases and J by 2 bases, 4 bases remained unmatched. The length of the CDR3 is 16 residues. Germline CDR1 SGHNT, CDR2 YYREEE (reference sequence). Based on the CDR3 plus reference TRBV5-4 and TRBJ2-3, the full variable domain is ETGVTQSPTHLIKTRGQQVTLRCSSQSGHNTVSWYQQALGQGPQFIFQYYREEENGRGNFPPRFSGLQFPNYSSELNVNALELDDSALYLCASSGGLAGVTDTQYFGPGTRLTVL.

This sequence joins TRBV6-4 and TRBJ1-2, with D hard to call. This CDR3 is built from 11 residues. CDR1 and CDR2 from the germline V gene are MRHNA and SNTAGT. V was cut by 4 bases and J by 8 bases, with 8 bases left in between. The CDR3 reads CASSAGSGYTF. The CDR3, as DNA: TGTGCCAGCAGTGCGGGATCCGGCTACACCTTC.

V gene TRBV7-2 combines with J gene TRBJ1-2, with TRBD1 identical over 7 bases. V gave up 5 bases and J gave up 8 bases; unmatched junction bases: 14. The CDR3 is 15 residues long. Germline V gene sequence: CDR1 SGHTA, CDR2 FQGNSA. CDR3 region: CASSPRSRDRAGYTF. CDR3 DNA: TGTGCCAGCAGCCCTCGGTCCCGCGACAGGGCGGGCTACACCTTC.

The V gene is TRBV9, the J gene TRBJ2-3; the D is unclear. Per germline, CDR1 SGDLS and CDR2 YYNGEE. The V end was cut by 0 bases, the J end by 2 bases, with 10 bases between. The CDR3 totals 15 residues. CDR3 DNA: TGTGCCAGCAGCGTAGCCCACAGTTACACAGATACGCAGTATTTT. It specifies CASSVAHSYTDTQYF.

The CDR3 loop is CASSQRVVRLAGGPHNEQFF. CDR3 nucleotides: TGTGCCAGCAGTCAAAGGGTCGTTAGACTAGCGGGAGGGCCACACAATGAGCAGTTCTTC. The chain links TRBV27 to TRBJ2-1; 14 bases agree with TRBD2. J was trimmed by 5 bases and V by 5 bases; bases with no gene match: 17. The CDR3 consists of 20 residues. Germline lookup yields CDR1 MNHEY and CDR2 SMNVEV (reference sequence).

The chain joins TRBV13 to TRBJ1-1; D may be TRBD1 (5 bases). Trimming left V 2 bases short and J 4 bases short, with 17 bases between. The germline gives CDR1 PRHDT, CDR2 FYEKMQ (reference sequence). This CDR3 spans 16 amino acids. This CDR3 is CASSLSPGAGSTEAFF. The CDR3 bases are TGTGCCAGCAGCTTATCCCCCGGGGCGGGGAGCACTGAAGCTTTCTTT.

The chain has TRBV2 and TRBJ2-2, with D possibly being TRBD1 (5 bases). Germline loops: CDR1 SNHLY, CDR2 FYNNEI. This CDR3 has 15 amino acids. Trimming cost V 4 bases and J 1 base, with 10 bases left between them. The CDR3 loop reads CASSGITGNTGELFF. The DNA for the CDR3 is TGTGCCAGCAGTGGCATCACAGGGAACACCGGGGAGCTGTTTTTT.

The genes are TRBV5-1 and TRBJ2-7; the match to TRBD2 covers 13 bases. The V segment lost 4 bases and the J segment 3 bases; nucleotides outside the gene matches: 4. The length of the CDR3 is 15 residues. CDR1 is SGHRS and CDR2 is YFSETQ in the germline V gene. The CDR3 bases are TGCGCCAGCAGCGACGGGACTAGCGGGGTCTACGAGCAGTACTTC. This encodes CASSDGTSGVYEQYF.

The chain links TRBV5-4 to TRBJ2-7, with 7 bases matching TRBD1. Trimming removed 5 bases from V and 6 bases from J; junction bases left unmatched: 8. The germline V gene encodes CDR1 SGHNT and CDR2 YYREEE (reference sequence). CDR3 length equals 13 residues. The CDR3 DNA is TGTGCCAGCAGGGGAGACAGGGATGGCGAGCAGTACTTC. This codes for CASRGDRDGEQYF.

The chain links TRBV7-8 to TRBJ1-3, with D perhaps matching TRBD1 (6 bases). The V end was cut by 4 bases, the J end by 6 bases, with 16 bases between. There are 15 residues in the CDR3. Per the germline V gene, CDR1 is SGHVS and CDR2 is FQNEAQ. Here the CDR3 DNA reads TGTGCCAGCAGCTCCACGACAGGCACCCTAAACACCATATATTTT. Protein product: CASSSTTGTLNTIYF.

This rearrangement joins TRBV4-1 to TRBJ2-2; TRBD1 might be the D (5 bases). The germline V gene has CDR1 MGHRA and CDR2 YSYEKL. The CDR3 runs 16 residues. Between the trimmed V and J ends, which lost 0 bases and 4 bases, there was a span of 12 bases. The CDR3 DNA sequence: TGCGCCAGCAGCCAAGAGCAGGGTTGGGTCACCGGGGAGCTGTTTTTT. It codes for CASSQEQGWVTGELFF.

The chain couples TRBV10-3 to TRBJ1-1; TRBD1 matches 9 bases. The CDR3 contains 15 residues. Germline values: CDR1 ENHRY, CDR2 SYGVKD. The J segment lost 2 bases and the V segment lost 4 bases, leaving 5 bases of the junction unmatched. This chain's CDR3 is CAISGRDRVNTEAFF. In nucleotides, the CDR3 is TGTGCCATCAGTGGCCGGGACAGGGTTAACACTGAAGCTTTCTTT.

This chain uses TRBV10-1 with TRBJ2-5; perhaps TRBD1 as D (6 bases). V dropped 3 bases and J dropped 5 bases, with 13 bases sitting between them. CDR3 length: 14 residues. Germline V lookup: CDR1 WNHNN, CDR2 SYGVQD (reference sequence). CDR3 amino acids: CASSDKDRLETQYF. The CDR3 region has the DNA TGCGCCAGCAGTGATAAGGACAGACTCGAGACCCAGTACTTC.